The 16 T cell receptor beta chains reported below all come from one sample, sequenced in a study of T cell responses to AZD1222 COVID-19 vaccine. The repertoire was sequenced with immunoSEQ multiplex PCR; TCRdb's copy has only in-frame clones and lacks some. The table has 150,000 to 180,000 clones, 86% seen once. The material sequenced was peripheral blood, taken on day 0 of MenACWY control vaccination. The source of these receptors is an adult in good health.

This rearrangement joins TRBV28 to TRBJ2-7; 7 bases map to TRBD1. Germline loops: CDR1 MDHEN, CDR2 SYDVKM. The CDR3 totals 14 residues. J gave up 3 bases and V 3 bases, and 5 bases lay outside the gene matches. The CDR3 DNA is TGTGCCAGCAGTTTGGGACAGCGTAGCTACGAGCAGTACGTC. Protein sequence: CASSLGQRSYEQYV.

V and J are TRBV28 and TRBJ1-5; weak D call: TRBD1 (5 bases). The CDR3 sequence is 12 residues long. Trimming took 11 bases from V and 4 from J, leaving 12 bases between them. Per the germline V gene, CDR1 is MDHEN and CDR2 is SYDVKM. The CDR3 DNA is TGTGCCGTTTCGGGACTTAATCAGCCCCAGCATTTT. Its protein is CAVSGLNQPQHF.

This clone was seen a few times. The chain recombines TRBV5-1 with TRBJ1-3, with D unresolved. CDR1 and CDR2 (germline): SGHRS, YFSETQ. Deletions cut 5 bases from V and 0 bases from J, with 12 bases between. The CDR3 is 15 amino acids. In nucleotides, the CDR3 is TGCGCCAGCAGACAAGGACGGAGCTCTGGAAACACCATATATTTT. This translates into CASRQGRSSGNTIYF. Drawing the rest from reference TRBV5-1 and TRBJ1-3, the complete variable domain is KAGVTQTPRYLIKTRGQQVTLSCSPISGHRSVSWYQQTPGQGLQFLFEYFSETQRNKGNFPGRFSGRQFSNSRSEMNVSTLELGDSALYLCASRQGRSSGNTIYFGEGSWLTVV.

This chain links TRBV2 with TRBJ1-1; D not resolved. Germline CDR1 reads SNHLY; CDR2 reads FYNNEI. The CDR3 consists of 15 residues. V dropped 2 bases and J dropped 0 bases, with 10 bases sitting between them. The CDR3 sequence: CASSERDRLNTEAFF. The CDR3 DNA sequence: TGTGCCAGCAGTGAAAGGGATCGGTTGAACACTGAAGCTTTCTTT.

The chain links TRBV2 to TRBJ2-1; the match to TRBD2 covers 8 bases. This CDR3 has 18 residues. Germline CDR1 SNHLY, CDR2 FYNNEI. Trimming took 8 bases from V and 4 from J; bases not matched to a gene: 19. The CDR3 here is CASQHRLLADPVYNEQFF. DNA of the CDR3: TGTGCCAGCCAGCACAGACTACTAGCGGACCCGGTATACAATGAGCAGTTCTTC. Drawing the rest from reference TRBV2 and TRBJ2-1, the complete variable domain is EPEVTQTPSHQVTQMGQEVILRCVPISNHLYFYWYRQILGQKVEFLVSFYNNEISEKSEIFDDQFSVERPDGSNFTLKIRSTKLEDSAMYFCASQHRLLADPVYNEQFFGPGTRLTVL.

This chain links TRBV19 with TRBJ2-2, with 8 bases aligning to TRBD1. This CDR3 is built from 15 residues. Germline V gives CDR1 LNHDA, CDR2 SQIVND (reference sequence). Losses at the gene ends were 6 bases for V and 6 bases for J; bases not matched to a gene: 9. CDR3 sequence: CASSQQGVKAGELFF. CDR3 in DNA: TGTGCCAGTAGCCAACAGGGGGTCAAGGCCGGGGAGCTGTTTTTT. Full variable domain (missing parts from reference TRBV19 and TRBJ2-2): DGGITQSPKYLFRKEGQNVTLSCEQNLNHDAMYWYRQDPGQGLRLIYYSQIVNDFQKGDIAEGYSVSREKKESFPLTVTSAQKNPTAFYLCASSQQGVKAGELFFGEGSRLTVL.

About this clone itself: The same CDR3 arises from other DNA sequences in this sample as well. This chain joins TRBV2 and TRBJ1-5; possibly TRBD1 for D (5 bases). Germline CDR1 is SNHLY and CDR2 is FYNNEI. Trimming removed 6 bases from V and 2 bases from J, with 8 bases in between. CDR3 size: 13 residues. In DNA form, the CDR3 reads TGTGCCAGCAGAGAGACAGGCAATCAGCCCCAGCATTTT. Amino acids: CASRETGNQPQHF.

The chain links TRBV27 to TRBJ1-1, with D possibly TRBD1 on 6 matching bases. CDR3 length equals 14 residues. Trimming pared 2 bases from V and 2 bases from J, leaving 9 bases between. Per germline, CDR1 MNHEY and CDR2 SMNVEV (reference sequence). CDR3 in amino acids: CASSLRTANTEAFF. The CDR3 DNA sequence: TGTGCCAGCAGTTTAAGGACAGCCAACACTGAAGCTTTCTTT.

The chain couples TRBV5-5 to TRBJ2-5; D perhaps matches TRBD1 (6 bases). V was shortened by 4 bases and J by 1 base, with 14 bases between the two germline ends. The CDR3 is made up of 15 amino acids. Germline CDR1 is SGHKS and CDR2 is YYEKEE (reference sequence). The chain's CDR3 is CASSRIWTAQETQYF. CDR3 coding DNA: TGTGCCAGCAGCCGAATATGGACAGCCCAAGAGACCCAGTACTTC.

The chain uses TRBV7-2 and TRBJ1-4; 8 positions match TRBD1. Germline CDR1 SGHTA, CDR2 FQGNSA. V gave up 5 bases and J gave up 6 bases; unmatched junction bases: 8. The CDR3 has 15 residues. CDR3 residues: CASSGGQVVDEKLFF. The CDR3, as DNA: TGTGCCAGCAGCGGGGGACAGGTAGTAGATGAAAAACTGTTTTTT.

The V call is TRBV18, the J call TRBJ1-2; 8 bases line up with TRBD1. The trim removed 0 bases at V and 7 bases at J, leaving 7 bases unmatched. This CDR3 spans 15 amino acids. Germline lookup yields CDR1 KGHSH and CDR2 LQKENI. CDR3 in DNA: TGTGCCAGCTCACCACCTAAGGGACAGGTCGGTGGCTACACCTTC. Protein product: CASSPPKGQVGGYTF.

This chain uses TRBV7-2 with TRBJ1-6; D perhaps matches TRBD1 (5 bases). The CDR3 length is 14 residues. V was pared by 5 bases and J by 7 bases, with 12 bases between. In germline, CDR1 is SGHTA, CDR2 FQGNSA. CDR3 residues: CASSGGRNNSPLHF. DNA for the CDR3: TGTGCCAGCAGCGGGGGACGGAACAATTCACCCCTCCACTTT.

The chain uses TRBV7-9 and TRBJ1-1; possibly TRBD1 for D (5 bases). Germline V CDR1 and CDR2: SEHNR, FQNEAQ (reference sequence). The CDR3 is 16 residues long. V gave up 4 bases and J gave up 5 bases, with 20 bases separating them. Here the CDR3 reads CASSWGGTRLGTEAFF. CDR3 DNA: TGTGCCAGCAGCTGGGGGGGAACGAGACTAGGAACTGAAGCTTTCTTT.

Only a few counts were recorded for this clone. This sequence joins TRBV7-9 and TRBJ1-3; D unclear. Germline-derived CDR1 and CDR2 are SEHNR and FQNEAQ (reference sequence). The CDR3 runs 13 residues. The V end lost 6 bases, the J end lost 1 base, and 7 bases lay between the germline ends. The CDR3 nucleotides are TGTGCCAGCAGTTTTAAGTCTGGAAACACCATATATTTT. Translating gives CASSFKSGNTIYF.

This chain connects TRBV18 to TRBJ2-3, with 10 bases identical to TRBD1. The V and J ends lost 5 bases and 5 bases, in that order; junction bases with no gene match: 4. The CDR3 consists of 14 residues. Germline loops: CDR1 KGHSH, CDR2 LQKENI. The CDR3 DNA follows: TGTGCCAGCTCAGGCCGGACAGGGGGAGATACGCAGTATTTT. Translated, it gives CASSGRTGGDTQYF. Looking up the rest from reference TRBV18 and TRBJ2-3 gives the full variable domain: NAGVMQNPRHLVRRRGQEARLRCSPMKGHSHVYWYRQLPEEGLKFMVYLQKENIIDESGMPKERFSAEFPKEGPSILRIQQVVRGDSAAYFCASSGRTGGDTQYFGPGTRLTVL.

The J gene is TRBJ2-2, the V gene TRBV27; no clear D. The germline CDR1 and CDR2 sequences are MNHEY and SMNVEV (reference sequence). Trimming took off 2 bases at V and 1 base at J, with 5 bases between the two ends. The CDR3 is made up of 14 amino acids. The CDR3 region is CASSLGWNTGELFF. CDR3 nucleotides: TGTGCCAGCAGTTTAGGGTGGAACACCGGGGAGCTGTTTTTT.